This TCR beta chain was sequenced for a study of memory CD8 T cells in hepatitis C reinfection. Across the whole study: Two donors resolved primary infection, then developed chronic reinfection. Reinfection meant HCV RNA positivity after two negatives ≥60 days apart.

Documented time point: pre-reinfection, 55 to 20 weeks before reinfection detection. TCR sequencing was done directly ex vivo on sorted cells, without expansion in vitro. The Montreal HEPCO cohort supplied donors who inject drugs. Control naive CD8 T cells came from a couple of donors at all three reinfection time points. Method: immunoSEQ multiplex PCR; TCRdb's copy keeps in-frame clones and lacks some. Among roughly 6,000 clones listed, around 91% were seen once. Germline V gene lookup returns CDR1 SGDLS and CDR2 YYNGEE. The V and J ends lost 3 bases and 2 bases respectively, with 9 bases between them. CDR3 length equals 13 residues.

The TCR originated in a man aged 50-59 years with hepatitis C virus infection. Material for sequencing was naive CD8+ T cells sorted from blood. This chain links TRBV9 with TRBJ2-7, with a possible D match to TRBD2 (7 bases). In DNA form, the CDR3 reads TGTGCCAGCAGCGAGGGGGGGGCCTACGAGCAGTACTTC. The encoded protein is CASSEGGAYEQYF.